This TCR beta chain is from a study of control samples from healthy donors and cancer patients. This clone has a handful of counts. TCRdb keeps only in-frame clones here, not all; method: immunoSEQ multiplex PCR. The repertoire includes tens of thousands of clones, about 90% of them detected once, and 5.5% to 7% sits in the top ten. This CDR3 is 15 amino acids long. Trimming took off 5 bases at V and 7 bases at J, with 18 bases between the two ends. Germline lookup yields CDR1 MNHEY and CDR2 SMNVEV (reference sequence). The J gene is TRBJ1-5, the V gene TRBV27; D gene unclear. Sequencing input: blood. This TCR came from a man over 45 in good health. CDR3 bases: TGTGCCAGCAGTCCCTCGGCAGGTTGGAGCCAGCCCCAGCATTTT. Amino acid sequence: CASSPSAGWSQPQHF.